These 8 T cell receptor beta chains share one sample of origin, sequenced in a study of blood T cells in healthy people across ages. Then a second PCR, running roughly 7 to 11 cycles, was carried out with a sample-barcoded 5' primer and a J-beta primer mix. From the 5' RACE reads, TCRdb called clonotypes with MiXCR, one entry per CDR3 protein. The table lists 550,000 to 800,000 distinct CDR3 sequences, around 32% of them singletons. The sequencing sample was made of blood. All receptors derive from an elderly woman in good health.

The CDR3 nucleotides read TGTGCCAGCAGTGGCCGTGGACAGGTGAACCTTGAAGCTTTCTTT. Its protein is CASSGRGQVNLEAFF. This chain uses TRBV2 with TRBJ1-1, with 7 bases lining up with TRBD1. V shed 4 bases, J shed 7 bases, and the junction held 12 bases outside the gene matches. The CDR3 has 15 amino acids. Germline V lookup: CDR1 SNHLY, CDR2 FYNNEI.

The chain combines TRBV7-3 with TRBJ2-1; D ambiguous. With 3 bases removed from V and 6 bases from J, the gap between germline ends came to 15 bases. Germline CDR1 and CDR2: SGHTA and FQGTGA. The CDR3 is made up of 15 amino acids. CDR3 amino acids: CASSLGQVMTNEQFF. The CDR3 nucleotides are TGTGCCAGCAGCTTGGGTCAGGTTATGACCAATGAGCAGTTCTTC.

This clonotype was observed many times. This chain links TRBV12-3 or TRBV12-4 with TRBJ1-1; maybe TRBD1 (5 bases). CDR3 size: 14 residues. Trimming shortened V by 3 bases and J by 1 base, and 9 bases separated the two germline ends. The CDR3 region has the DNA TGTGCCAGCAGTTTGGGGCAGACGAACACTGAAGCTTTCTTT. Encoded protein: CASSLGQTNTEAFF.

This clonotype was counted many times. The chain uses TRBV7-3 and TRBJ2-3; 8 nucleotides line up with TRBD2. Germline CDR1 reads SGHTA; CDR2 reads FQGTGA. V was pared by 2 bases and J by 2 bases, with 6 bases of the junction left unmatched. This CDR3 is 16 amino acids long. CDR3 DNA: TGTGCCAGCAGCTTAGGGGTAGCGGGAAACACAGATACGCAGTATTTT. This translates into CASSLGVAGNTDTQYF.

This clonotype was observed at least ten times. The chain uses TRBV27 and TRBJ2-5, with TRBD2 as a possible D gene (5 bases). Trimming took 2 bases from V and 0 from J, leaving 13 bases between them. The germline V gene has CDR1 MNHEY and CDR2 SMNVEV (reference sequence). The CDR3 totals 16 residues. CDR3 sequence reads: CASSLRASGYQETQYF. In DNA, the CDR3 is TGTGCCAGCAGTTTACGCGCGTCGGGGTACCAAGAGACCCAGTACTTC.

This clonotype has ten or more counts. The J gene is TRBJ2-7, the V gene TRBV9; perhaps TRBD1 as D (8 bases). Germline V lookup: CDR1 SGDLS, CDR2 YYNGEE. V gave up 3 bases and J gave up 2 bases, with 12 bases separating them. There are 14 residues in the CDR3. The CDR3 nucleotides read TGTGCCAGCAGCGCACAGGGGGGGGCCTACGAGCAGTACTTC. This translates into CASSAQGGAYEQYF.

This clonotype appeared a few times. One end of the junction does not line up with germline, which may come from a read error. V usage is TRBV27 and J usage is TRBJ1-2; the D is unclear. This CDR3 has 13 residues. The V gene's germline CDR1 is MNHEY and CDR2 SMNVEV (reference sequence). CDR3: CASSSSALYDYTF. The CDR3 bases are TGTGCCAGCAGTTCGTCAGCGCTCTATGACTACACCTTC.

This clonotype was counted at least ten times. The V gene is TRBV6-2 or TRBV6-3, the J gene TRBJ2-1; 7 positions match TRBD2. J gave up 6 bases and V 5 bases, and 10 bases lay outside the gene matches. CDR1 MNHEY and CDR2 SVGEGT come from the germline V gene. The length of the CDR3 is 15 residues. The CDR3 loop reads CASSTQARGGNEQFF. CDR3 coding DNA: TGTGCCAGCAGTACTCAGGCTCGCGGGGGCAATGAGCAGTTCTTC.